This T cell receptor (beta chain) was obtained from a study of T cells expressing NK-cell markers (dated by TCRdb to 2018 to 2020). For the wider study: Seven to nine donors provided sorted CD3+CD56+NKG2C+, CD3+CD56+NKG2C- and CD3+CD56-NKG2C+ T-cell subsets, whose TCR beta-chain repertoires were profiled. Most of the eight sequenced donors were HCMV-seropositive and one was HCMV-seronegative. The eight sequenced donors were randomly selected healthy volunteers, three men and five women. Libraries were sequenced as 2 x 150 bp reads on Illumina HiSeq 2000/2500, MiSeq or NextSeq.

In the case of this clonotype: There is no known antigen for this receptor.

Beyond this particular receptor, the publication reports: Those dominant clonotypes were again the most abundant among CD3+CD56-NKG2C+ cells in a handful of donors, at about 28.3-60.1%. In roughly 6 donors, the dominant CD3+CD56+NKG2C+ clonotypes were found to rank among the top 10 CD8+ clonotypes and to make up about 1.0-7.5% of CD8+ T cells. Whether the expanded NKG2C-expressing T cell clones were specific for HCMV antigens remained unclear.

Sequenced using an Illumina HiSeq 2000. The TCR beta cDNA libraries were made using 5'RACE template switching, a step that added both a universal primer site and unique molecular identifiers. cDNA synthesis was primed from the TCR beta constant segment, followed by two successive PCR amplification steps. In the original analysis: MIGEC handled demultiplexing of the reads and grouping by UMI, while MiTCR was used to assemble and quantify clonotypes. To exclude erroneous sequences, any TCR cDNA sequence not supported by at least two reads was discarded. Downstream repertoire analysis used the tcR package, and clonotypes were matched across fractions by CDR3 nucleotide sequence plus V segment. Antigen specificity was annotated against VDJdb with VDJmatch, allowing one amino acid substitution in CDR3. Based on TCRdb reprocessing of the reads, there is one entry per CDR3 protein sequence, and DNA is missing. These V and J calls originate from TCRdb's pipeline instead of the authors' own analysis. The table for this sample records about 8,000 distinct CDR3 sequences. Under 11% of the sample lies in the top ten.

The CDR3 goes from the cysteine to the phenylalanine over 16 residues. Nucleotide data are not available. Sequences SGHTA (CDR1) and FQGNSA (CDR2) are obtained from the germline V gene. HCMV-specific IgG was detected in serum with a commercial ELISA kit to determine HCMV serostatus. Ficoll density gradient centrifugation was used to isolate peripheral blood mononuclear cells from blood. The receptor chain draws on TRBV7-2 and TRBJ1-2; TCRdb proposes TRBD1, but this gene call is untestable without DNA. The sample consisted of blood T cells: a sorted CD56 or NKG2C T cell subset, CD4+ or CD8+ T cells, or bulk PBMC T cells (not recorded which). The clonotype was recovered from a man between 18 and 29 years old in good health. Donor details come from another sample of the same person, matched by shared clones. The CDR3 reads CASSPRDRVSNYGYTF. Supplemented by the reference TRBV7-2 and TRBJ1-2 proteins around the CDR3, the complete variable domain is GAGVSQSPSNKVTEKGKDVELRCDPISGHTALYWYRQSLGQGLEFLIYFQGNSAPDKSGLPSDRFSAERTGGSVSTLTIQRTQQEDSAVYLCASSPRDRVSNYGYTFGSGTRLTVV.